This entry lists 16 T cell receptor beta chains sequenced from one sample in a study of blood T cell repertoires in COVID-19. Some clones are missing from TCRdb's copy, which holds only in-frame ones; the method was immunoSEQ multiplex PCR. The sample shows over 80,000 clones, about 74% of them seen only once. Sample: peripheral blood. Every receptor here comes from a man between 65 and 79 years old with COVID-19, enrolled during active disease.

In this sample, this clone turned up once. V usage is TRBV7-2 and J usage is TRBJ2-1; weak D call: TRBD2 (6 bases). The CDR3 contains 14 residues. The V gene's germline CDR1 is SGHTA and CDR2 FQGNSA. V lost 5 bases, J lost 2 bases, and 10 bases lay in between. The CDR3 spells CASSPPGAYNEQFF. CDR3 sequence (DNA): TGTGCCAGCAGCCCACCGGGGGCCTACAATGAGCAGTTCTTC.

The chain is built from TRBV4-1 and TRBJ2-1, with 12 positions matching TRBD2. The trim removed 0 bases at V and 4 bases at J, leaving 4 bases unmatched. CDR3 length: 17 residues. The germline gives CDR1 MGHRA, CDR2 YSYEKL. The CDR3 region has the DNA TGCGCCAGCAGCCAAGATCCCGGACTAGCGGGGTACAATGAGCAGTTCTTC. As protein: CASSQDPGLAGYNEQFF.

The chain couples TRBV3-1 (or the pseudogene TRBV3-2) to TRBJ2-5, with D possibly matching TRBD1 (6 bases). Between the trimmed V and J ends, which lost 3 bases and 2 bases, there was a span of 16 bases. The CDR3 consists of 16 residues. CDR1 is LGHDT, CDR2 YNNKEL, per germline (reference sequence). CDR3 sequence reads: CASSQLFRQAQETQYF. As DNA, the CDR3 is TGTGCCAGCAGCCAGCTTTTTCGACAGGCTCAAGAGACCCAGTACTTC.

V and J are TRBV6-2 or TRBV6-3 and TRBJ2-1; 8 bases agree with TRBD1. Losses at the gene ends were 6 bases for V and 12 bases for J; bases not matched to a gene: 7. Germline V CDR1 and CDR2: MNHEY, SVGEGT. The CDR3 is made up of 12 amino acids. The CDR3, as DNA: TGTGCCAGCAGCAAGGACAGGGATAGGCAGTTCTTC. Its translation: CASSKDRDRQFF.

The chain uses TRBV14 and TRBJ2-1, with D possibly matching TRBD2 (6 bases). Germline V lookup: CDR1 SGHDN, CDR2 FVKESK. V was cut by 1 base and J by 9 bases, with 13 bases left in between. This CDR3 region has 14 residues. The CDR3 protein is CASSQGLGLSEQFF. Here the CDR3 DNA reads TGTGCCAGCAGCCAAGGCCTGGGACTTAGTGAGCAGTTCTTC.

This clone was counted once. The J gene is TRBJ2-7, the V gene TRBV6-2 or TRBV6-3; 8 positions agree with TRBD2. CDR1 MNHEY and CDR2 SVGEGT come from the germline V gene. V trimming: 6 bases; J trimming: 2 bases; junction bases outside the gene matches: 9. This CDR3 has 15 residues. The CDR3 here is CASSLTGGGTYEQYF. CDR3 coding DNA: TGTGCCAGCAGCCTCACGGGGGGGGGAACCTACGAGCAGTACTTC.

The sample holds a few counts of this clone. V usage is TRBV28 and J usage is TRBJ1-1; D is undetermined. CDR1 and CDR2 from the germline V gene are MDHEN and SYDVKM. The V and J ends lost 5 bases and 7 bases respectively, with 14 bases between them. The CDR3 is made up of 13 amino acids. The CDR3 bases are TGTGCCAGCAGTACCCGAGGGCCTGATGAAGCTTTCTTT. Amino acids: CASSTRGPDEAFF.

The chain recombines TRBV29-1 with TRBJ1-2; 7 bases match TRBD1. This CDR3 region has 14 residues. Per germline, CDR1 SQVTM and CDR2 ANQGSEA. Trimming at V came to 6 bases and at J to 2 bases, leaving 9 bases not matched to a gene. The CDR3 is CSVSRQGVNYGYTF. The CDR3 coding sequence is TGCAGCGTGAGCCGACAGGGTGTAAACTATGGCTACACCTTC.

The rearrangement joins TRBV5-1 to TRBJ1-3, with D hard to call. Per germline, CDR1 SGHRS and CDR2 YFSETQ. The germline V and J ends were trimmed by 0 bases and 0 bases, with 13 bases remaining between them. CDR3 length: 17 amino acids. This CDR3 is CASSLALRPYSGNTIYF. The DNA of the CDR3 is TGCGCCAGCAGCTTGGCTCTGCGTCCGTACTCTGGAAACACCATATATTTT.

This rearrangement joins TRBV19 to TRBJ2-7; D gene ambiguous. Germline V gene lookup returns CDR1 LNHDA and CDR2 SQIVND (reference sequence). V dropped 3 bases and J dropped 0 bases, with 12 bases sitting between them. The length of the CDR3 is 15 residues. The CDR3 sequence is CASSIQFGLSYEQYF. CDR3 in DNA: TGTGCCAGTAGTATCCAATTTGGGCTCTCCTACGAGCAGTACTTC.

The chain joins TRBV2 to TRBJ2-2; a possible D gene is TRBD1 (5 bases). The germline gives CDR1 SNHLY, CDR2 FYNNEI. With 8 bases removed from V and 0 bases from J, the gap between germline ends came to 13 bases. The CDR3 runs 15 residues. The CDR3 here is CASQQTATNTGELFF. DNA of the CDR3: TGTGCCAGCCAACAGACAGCGACGAACACCGGGGAGCTGTTTTTT.

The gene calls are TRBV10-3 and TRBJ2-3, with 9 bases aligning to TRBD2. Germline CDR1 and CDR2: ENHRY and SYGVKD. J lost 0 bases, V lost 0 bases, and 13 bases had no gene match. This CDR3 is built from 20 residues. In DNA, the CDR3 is TGTGCCATCAGTGAGTCAGGACTAGCGCGATGGACTACTAGCACAGATACGCAGTATTTT. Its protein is CAISESGLARWTTSTDTQYF.

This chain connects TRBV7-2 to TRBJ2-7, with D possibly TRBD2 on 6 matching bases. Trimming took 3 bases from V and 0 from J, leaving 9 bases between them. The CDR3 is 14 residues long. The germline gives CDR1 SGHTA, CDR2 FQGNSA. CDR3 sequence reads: CASSLTSPSYEQYF. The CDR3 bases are TGTGCCAGCAGCTTGACTAGTCCCTCCTACGAGCAGTACTTC.

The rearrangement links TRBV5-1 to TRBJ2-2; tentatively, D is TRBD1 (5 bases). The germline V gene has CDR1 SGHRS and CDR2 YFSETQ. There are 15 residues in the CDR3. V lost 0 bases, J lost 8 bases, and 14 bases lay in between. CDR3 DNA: TGCGCCAGCAGCTTGGCGGCAGGGCTCTCAGGGGAGCTGTTTTTT. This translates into CASSLAAGLSGELFF.

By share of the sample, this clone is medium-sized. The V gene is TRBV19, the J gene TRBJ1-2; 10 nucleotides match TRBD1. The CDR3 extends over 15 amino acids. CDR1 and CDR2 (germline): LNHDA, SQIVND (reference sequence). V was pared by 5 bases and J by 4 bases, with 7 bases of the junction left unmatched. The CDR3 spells CASSSQGTGVYGYTF. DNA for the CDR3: TGTGCCAGTAGTTCCCAGGGGACAGGGGTCTATGGCTACACCTTC.

The chain's CDR3 is CSVEHSPTEAFF. The CDR3 DNA reads as TGCAGCGTTGAACACAGCCCCACTGAAGCTTTCTTT. J is TRBJ1-1 and V is TRBV29-1, with D unclear. CDR1 SQVTM and CDR2 ANQGSEA come from the germline V gene. Deletions cut 2 bases from V and 4 bases from J, with 8 bases between. This CDR3 spans 12 amino acids.